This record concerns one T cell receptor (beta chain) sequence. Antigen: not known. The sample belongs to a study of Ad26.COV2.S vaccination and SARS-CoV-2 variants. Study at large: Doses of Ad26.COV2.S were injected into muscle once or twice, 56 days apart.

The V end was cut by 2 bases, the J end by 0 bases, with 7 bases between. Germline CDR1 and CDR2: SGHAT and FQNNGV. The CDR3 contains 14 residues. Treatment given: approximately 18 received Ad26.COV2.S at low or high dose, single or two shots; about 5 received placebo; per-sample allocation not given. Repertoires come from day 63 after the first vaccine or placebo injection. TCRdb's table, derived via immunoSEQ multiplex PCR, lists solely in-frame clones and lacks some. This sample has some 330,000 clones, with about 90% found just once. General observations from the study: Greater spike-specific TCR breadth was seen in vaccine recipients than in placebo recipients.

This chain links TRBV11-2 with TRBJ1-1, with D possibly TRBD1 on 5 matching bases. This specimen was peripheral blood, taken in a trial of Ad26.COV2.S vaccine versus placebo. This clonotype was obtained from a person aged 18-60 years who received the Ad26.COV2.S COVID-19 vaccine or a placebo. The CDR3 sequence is CASSLLTVNTEAFF. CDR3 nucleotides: TGTGCCAGCAGCTTACTGACAGTGAACACTGAAGCTTTCTTT.